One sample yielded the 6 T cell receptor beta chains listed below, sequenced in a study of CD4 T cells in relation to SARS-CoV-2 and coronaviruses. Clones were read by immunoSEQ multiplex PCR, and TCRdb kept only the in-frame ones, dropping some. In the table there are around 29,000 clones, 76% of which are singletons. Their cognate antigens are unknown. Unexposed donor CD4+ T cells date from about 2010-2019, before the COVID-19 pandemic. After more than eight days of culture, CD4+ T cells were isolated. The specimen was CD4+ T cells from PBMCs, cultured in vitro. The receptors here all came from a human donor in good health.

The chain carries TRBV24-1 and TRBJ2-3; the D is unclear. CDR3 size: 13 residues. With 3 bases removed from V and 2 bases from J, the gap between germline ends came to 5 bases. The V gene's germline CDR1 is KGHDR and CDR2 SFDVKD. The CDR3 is CATSDQNTDTQYF. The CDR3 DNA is TGTGCCACCAGTGATCAAAACACAGATACGCAGTATTTT.

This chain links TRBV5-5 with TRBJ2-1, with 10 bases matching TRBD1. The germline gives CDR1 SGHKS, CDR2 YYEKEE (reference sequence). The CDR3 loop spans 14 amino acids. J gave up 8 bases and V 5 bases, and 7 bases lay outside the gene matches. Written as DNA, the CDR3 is TGTGCCAGCAGACTAGACAGGGGGCGCGATGAGCAGTTCTTC. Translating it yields CASRLDRGRDEQFF.

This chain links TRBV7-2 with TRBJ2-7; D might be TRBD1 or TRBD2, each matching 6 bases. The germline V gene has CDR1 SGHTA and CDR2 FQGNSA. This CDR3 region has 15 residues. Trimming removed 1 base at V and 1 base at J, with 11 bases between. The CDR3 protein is CASSLGLGGSYEQYF. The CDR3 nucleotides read TGTGCCAGCAGCTTAGGACTAGGGGGTTCCTACGAGCAGTACTTC.

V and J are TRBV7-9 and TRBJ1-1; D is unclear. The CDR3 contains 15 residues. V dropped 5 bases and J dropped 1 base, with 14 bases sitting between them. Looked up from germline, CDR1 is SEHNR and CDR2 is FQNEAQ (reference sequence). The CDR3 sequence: CASSPHLDGNTEAFF. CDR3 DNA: TGTGCCAGCAGCCCGCACCTAGATGGGAACACTGAAGCTTTCTTT.

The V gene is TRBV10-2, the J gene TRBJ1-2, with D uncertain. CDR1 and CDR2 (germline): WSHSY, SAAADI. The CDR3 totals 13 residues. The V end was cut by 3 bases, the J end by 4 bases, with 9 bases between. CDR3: CASSDWTVYGYTF. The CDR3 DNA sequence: TGCGCCAGCAGTGACTGGACGGTCTATGGCTACACCTTC.

The CDR3 sequence is CASSLGVQGGQETQYF. The CDR3 DNA reads TGTGCCAGCAGCTTAGGGGTCCAGGGGGGACAAGAGACCCAGTACTTC. The rearrangement uses TRBV7-6 and TRBJ2-5, with D possibly being TRBD1 (7 bases). CDR3 length: 16 amino acids. The V gene lost 1 base and the J gene lost 2 bases, with 14 bases spanning the gap. Germline V gene sequence: CDR1 SGHVS, CDR2 FNYEAQ.